This TCR beta chain emerged from a study of siplizumab effects on memory and regulatory T cells. Whole-study findings and limits: Siplizumab produced a significant drop in alloreactive sequences attributable to unstimulated CD4+ memory cells. The apparent diversity of naive T cells exceeded that of memory cells, and naive T cells seemed to make a major contribution to the alloresponse. Poor capture below about 10^-5 frequency left most alloreactive clones unmapped to unstimulated subsets.

Only in-frame clones appear in the TCRdb table, and some are missing; sequencing was by immunoSEQ multiplex PCR. Of around 99,000 clones listed, 92% are singletons. On this clone itself: The antigen is undetermined.

The sequence derives from a human donor in good health. Sequencing was performed on Tregs sorted from blood.

The CDR3 nucleotides read TGCGCCAGCAGCTTGGTGGCGACTAGCGATATCACAGATACGCAGTATTTT. It encodes CASSLVATSDITDTQYF. The rearrangement uses TRBV5-1 and TRBJ2-3; 8 bases line up with TRBD2. This CDR3 region has 17 residues. The germline gives CDR1 SGHRS, CDR2 YFSETQ. With V trimmed by 0 bases and J by 2 bases, 8 bases remained unmatched.